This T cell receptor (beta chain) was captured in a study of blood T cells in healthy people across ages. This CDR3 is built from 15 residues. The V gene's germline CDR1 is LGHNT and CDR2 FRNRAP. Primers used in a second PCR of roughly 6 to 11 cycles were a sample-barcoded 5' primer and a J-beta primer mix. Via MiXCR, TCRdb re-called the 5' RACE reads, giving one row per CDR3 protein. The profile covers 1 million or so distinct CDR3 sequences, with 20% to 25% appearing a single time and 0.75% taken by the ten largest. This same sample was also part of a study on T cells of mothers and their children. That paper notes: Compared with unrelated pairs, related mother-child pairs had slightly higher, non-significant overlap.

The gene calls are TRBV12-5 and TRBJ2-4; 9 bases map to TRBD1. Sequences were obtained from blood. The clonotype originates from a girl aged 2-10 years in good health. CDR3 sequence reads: CACGFDLDRGYIQYF. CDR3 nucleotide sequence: TGTGCCTGTGGTTTCGACCTGGACAGGGGATACATTCAGTACTTC.